Presented here are 8 T cell receptor beta chains from one specimen sequenced in a study of graft-versus-host responses after intestinal transplantation. These receptors are not linked to any known antigen. Sequencing was performed with immunoSEQ multiplex PCR; in TCRdb, only in-frame clones are kept and a portion is missing. This table has fewer than 95,000 clones, over 80% appearing once. The specimen was unstimulated CD8+ T cells sorted from spleen or lymph node cells, collected before intestinal transplant. The source is a human donor who received an intestinal transplant.

The chain recombines TRBV15 with TRBJ2-7; 8 bases match TRBD1. This CDR3 comprises 14 residues. CDR1 and CDR2 (germline): LNHNV, YYDKDF (reference sequence). Losses at the gene ends were 5 bases for V and 0 bases for J; bases not matched to a gene: 3. The CDR3 here is CATSGQGFSYEQYF. CDR3 coding DNA: TGTGCCACCAGCGGACAGGGCTTCTCCTACGAGCAGTACTTC.

The rearrangement joins TRBV27 to TRBJ2-7; 11 bases line up with TRBD2. With 3 bases clipped from V and 2 bases from J, the junction kept 3 bases outside the gene matches. The germline CDR1 and CDR2 sequences are MNHEY and SMNVEV (reference sequence). The length of the CDR3 is 15 residues. The CDR3 nucleotides are TGTGCCAGCAGTTTCGGGACTAGCGGAACCTACGAGCAGTACTTC. Protein sequence: CASSFGTSGTYEQYF.

The V gene is TRBV7-9, the J gene TRBJ1-3; D remains unclear. Germline assignment: CDR1 SEHNR and CDR2 FQNEAQ (reference sequence). With 4 bases removed from V and 8 bases from J, the gap between germline ends came to 6 bases. The CDR3 runs to 11 residues. The CDR3 nucleotides are TGTGCCAGCAGCTCCTCGGACACCATATATTTT. Its protein product is CASSSSDTIYF.

V and J are TRBV6-5 and TRBJ2-4; 8 bases agree with TRBD1. The CDR3 extends over 15 amino acids. Losses at the gene ends were 8 bases for V and 1 base for J; bases not matched to a gene: 7. Germline V gene sequence: CDR1 MNHEY, CDR2 SVGAGI. CDR3 coding DNA: TGTGCCAGCGGGACAGGACCAGGGGCCAAAAACATTCAGTACTTC. Protein product: CASGTGPGAKNIQYF.

This chain uses TRBV11-3 with TRBJ1-6, with a possible D match to TRBD1 (6 bases). This CDR3 is built from 15 residues. Germline CDR1 reads SGHNT; CDR2 reads YENEEA. The V end lost 4 bases, the J end lost 8 bases, and 15 bases lay between the germline ends. The CDR3 DNA follows: TGTGCCAGCAGCTCCCAGGGGTTCGAAGATTCACCCCTCCACTTT. Translating gives CASSSQGFEDSPLHF.

This clone was detected only once. This chain links TRBV4-3 with TRBJ2-1; 9 nucleotides line up with TRBD2. The CDR3 has 16 amino acids. J lost 4 bases, V lost 3 bases, and 7 bases had no gene match. Germline V gene lookup returns CDR1 LGHNA and CDR2 YSLEER. CDR3 sequence reads: CASSQRGGSEYNEQFF. In DNA, the CDR3 is TGCGCCAGCAGCCAGCGGGGGGGCTCGGAGTACAATGAGCAGTTCTTC.

V is TRBV10-2 and J is TRBJ2-2; D might be TRBD2 (6 bases). The ends were cut back, 8 bases at V and 3 bases at J, with 10 bases in the middle. The germline gives CDR1 WSHSY, CDR2 SAAADI. The CDR3 length is 13 residues. CDR3: CASRDSYTGELFF. The DNA for the CDR3 is TGCGCCAGCCGGGACTCCTACACCGGGGAGCTGTTTTTT.

The chain uses TRBV6-1 and TRBJ2-1; TRBD2 matches at 11 bases. Germline V gene data show CDR1 as MNHNS and CDR2 as SASEGT. The V segment lost 2 bases and the J segment 8 bases; nucleotides outside the gene matches: 8. The CDR3 is 16 residues long. In DNA form, the CDR3 reads TGTGCCAGCAGTGAATGGGTAGCGGGAGGGTGGGATGAGCAGTTCTTC. Protein: CASSEWVAGGWDEQFF.